This record concerns one TCR beta chain sequence. These data come from a study of T cells after yellow fever vaccination. CDR1 and CDR2 (germline): DFQATT, SNEGSKA (reference sequence). CDR3 length: 13 amino acids. Between the trimmed V and J ends, which lost 1 base and 8 bases, there was a span of 14 bases. A single record per CDR3 protein comes from TCRdb applying MiXCR to the 5' RACE reads. This table holds 250,000 or so distinct CDR3 sequences, roughly 3.5% found once. V is TRBV20-1 and J is TRBJ1-2, with D perhaps TRBD1 (5 bases). The starting material was PBMCs, obtained 15 days after the yellow fever booster vaccination. This TCR was sampled from a man younger than 35 who received the YFV17D yellow fever vaccine. The CDR3, as DNA: TGCAGTGCTAGAGGCCGGGACGGTAACGGCTACACCTTC. Amino acid sequence: CSARGRDGNGYTF.